This is a list of T cell receptor beta chains from one sample in a study of shared clonotypes between healthy human individuals. Produced via immunoSEQ multiplex PCR; TCRdb's table is partial and in-frame only. The table shows over a million clones, with roughly 75% occurring only once. The specimen sequenced was memory CD4+ T cells sorted from blood. These receptors were collected from a man between 18 and 35 years old in good health. Both conserved end residues are part of each CDR3. The D gene is left open where the match is weak. Not every row has a clone size; where given, it reads once, few, many or a size class.

v_call	clone_size	j_call	d_call	cdr3_aa	cdr3_nt
TRBV5-1	NA	TRBJ1-2	NA	CASSFRPETNYGYTF	TGCGCCAGCAGCTTCCGTCCAGAAACTAACTATGGCTACACCTTC
TRBV5-1	NA	TRBJ1-4	TRBD1	CASSYQGDNEKLFF	TGCGCCAGCAGCTACCAGGGGGATAATGAAAAACTGTTTTTT
TRBV5-1	NA	TRBJ1-1	NA	CASSLGQGFTPEAFF	TGCGCCAGCAGCTTGGGGCAGGGCTTCACTCCTGAAGCTTTCTTT
TRBV7-9	NA	TRBJ1-5	NA	CASSSTGSGNQPQHF	TGTGCCAGCAGCTCGACAGGTTCGGGCAATCAGCCCCAGCATTTT
TRBV5-4	NA	TRBJ1-1	NA	CASSLNGINTEAFF	TGTGCCAGCAGCTTGAATGGAATAAACACTGAAGCTTTCTTT
TRBV27	few	TRBJ1-1	NA	CASRPIMPVNTEAFF	TGTGCCAGCAGACCCATAATGCCGGTGAACACTGAAGCTTTCTTT
TRBV18	many	TRBJ2-1	TRBD1	CASSPPLGDRGRRFF	TGTGCCAGCTCACCACCTCTGGGGGACAGGGGTAGGAGGTTCTTC
TRBV10-3	NA	TRBJ1-1	TRBD1	CAISEYGQGAFF	TGTGCCATCAGTGAGTACGGACAGGGGGCTTTCTTT
TRBV4-1	NA	TRBJ1-3	NA	CASSQGRTLGNTIYF	TGCGCCAGCAGCCAAGGCAGGACCCTGGGAAACACCATATATTTT
TRBV14	once	TRBJ2-2	NA	CASSQTSPGELFF	TGTGCCAGCAGCCAAACTAGCCCCGGGGAGCTGTTTTTT
TRBV27	NA	TRBJ1-6	TRBD1	CASRRTGTGLSSYNSPLHF	TGTGCCAGCAGACGGACCGGGACAGGGCTAAGCTCCTATAATTCACCCCTCCACTTT
TRBV7-2	NA	TRBJ2-2	TRBD2	CASSLELAANTGELFF	TGTGCCAGCAGCTTAGAACTAGCGGCGAACACCGGGGAGCTGTTTTTT
TRBV18	NA	TRBJ1-2	NA	CASSLGAGTNYGYTF	TGTGCCAGCTCACTGGGGGCGGGGACGAACTATGGCTACACCTTC
TRBV5-8	NA	TRBJ1-3	NA	CASRRGISYSGNTIYF	TGTGCCAGCCGTCGGGGCATAAGCTACTCTGGAAACACCATATATTTT
TRBV5-1	NA	TRBJ2-1	TRBD2	CASSLGSGGYNEQFF	TGCGCCAGCAGCTTGGGTAGCGGGGGGTACAATGAGCAGTTCTTC
TRBV18	NA	TRBJ2-1	TRBD2	CASSPPTGGPTNNEQFF	TGTGCCAGCTCACCACCTACGGGAGGGCCTACGAACAATGAGCAGTTCTTC
TRBV6-1	NA	TRBJ1-6	TRBD1	CASWTGQDNSPLHF	TGTGCCAGCTGGACAGGCCAAGATAATTCACCCCTCCACTTT
TRBV11-2	NA	TRBJ2-7	TRBD2	CASSPPASGNHEQYF	TGTGCCAGCAGCCCCCCGGCTAGCGGGAACCACGAGCAGTACTTC
TRBV30	NA	TRBJ1-3	NA	CAWTTIEGNTIYF	TGTGCCTGGACCACTATTGAAGGAAACACCATATATTTT
TRBV6-4	once	TRBJ2-1	NA	CASSPKQGKGYNEQFF	TGTGCCAGCAGCCCGAAACAGGGAAAGGGCTACAATGAGCAGTTCTTC
TRBV2	NA	TRBJ2-2	NA	CASSEIVGGELFF	TGTGCCAGCAGTGAAATAGTTGGCGGGGAGCTGTTTTTT
TRBV10-3	few	TRBJ2-5	NA	CAISEASYQETQYF	TGTGCCATCAGTGAGGCCAGCTACCAAGAGACCCAGTACTTC
TRBV5-1	few	TRBJ2-3	TRBD2	CASSLVLAGPSTDTQYF	TGCGCCAGCAGCTTGGTGCTAGCGGGGCCTAGCACAGATACGCAGTATTTT
TRBV4-1	few	TRBJ1-1	NA	CASSQGVQNTEAFF	TGCGCCAGCAGCCAAGGGGTCCAGAACACTGAAGCTTTCTTT
TRBV6-1	many	TRBJ2-7	TRBD2	CASSGPGLAPRGYEQYF	TGTGCCAGCAGTGGGCCGGGACTAGCGCCTCGCGGCTACGAGCAGTACTTC
TRBV5-1	NA	TRBJ2-1	NA	CASSFGKGGNEQFF	TGCGCCAGCAGCTTTGGGAAGGGAGGTAATGAGCAGTTCTTC
TRBV30	NA	TRBJ1-1	NA	CAWSTDTEAFF	TGTGCCTGGAGCACAGACACTGAAGCTTTCTTT
TRBV7-2	NA	TRBJ2-1	NA	CASTGSYNEQFF	TGTGCCAGCACCGGGTCCTACAATGAGCAGTTCTTC
TRBV28	NA	TRBJ1-1	TRBD1	CASSPRGGAFF	TGTGCCAGCAGTCCCAGGGGGGGGGCTTTCTTT
TRBV5-1	few	TRBJ1-6	NA	CASSGDPNSPLHF	TGCGCCAGCAGCGGGGACCCTAATTCACCCCTCCACTTT
TRBV27	many	TRBJ2-7	TRBD2	CASSKEKTPGGASFHEQYF	TGTGCCAGCAGTAAAGAAAAAACGCCCGGGGGGGCCTCTTTCCACGAGCAGTACTTC
TRBV5-4	NA	TRBJ2-2	NA	CASTPGAGTRTGELFF	TGTGCCAGCACCCCCGGGGCGGGGACGAGGACCGGGGAGCTGTTTTTT
TRBV10-2	NA	TRBJ1-5	NA	CASSETSVQPQHF	TGCGCCAGCAGTGAGACCTCGGTTCAGCCCCAGCATTTT
TRBV29-1	NA	TRBJ2-5	TRBD2	CSVDTLAGGLRETQYF	TGCAGCGTCGACACCCTAGCGGGGGGGCTCCGGGAGACCCAGTACTTC
TRBV5-1	NA	TRBJ2-3	TRBD1	CASSLGAFVTGVLYF	TGCGCCAGCAGCTTGGGAGCCTTTGTGACAGGGGTCCTGTATTTT
TRBV20-1	NA	TRBJ2-7	NA	CSGTYYYEQYF	TGCAGTGGCACTTACTATTACGAGCAGTACTTC
TRBV2	NA	TRBJ1-2	TRBD1	CASSGGTVGAGYTF	TGTGCCAGCAGTGGGGGGACAGTTGGGGCTGGCTACACCTTC
TRBV30	NA	TRBJ1-4	TRBD1	CAWMKKGQGLNLEKLFF	TGTGCCTGGATGAAAAAGGGACAGGGGCTGAACCTTGAAAAACTGTTTTTT
TRBV28	NA	TRBJ1-2	NA	CASSLGQGSGYTF	TGTGCCAGCAGTTTGGGGCAGGGGTCTGGCTACACCTTC
TRBV2	NA	TRBJ2-5	TRBD1	CASSRTGFRETQYF	TGTGCCAGCAGTCGGACAGGGTTTAGGGAGACCCAGTACTTC
TRBV6-5	NA	TRBJ2-2	NA	CASSYSVGMGTGELFF	TGTGCCAGCAGTTACTCGGTCGGGATGGGCACCGGGGAGCTGTTTTTT
TRBV18	NA	TRBJ2-2	NA	CASSKSGNTGELFF	TGTGCCAGCTCAAAAAGCGGAAACACCGGGGAGCTGTTTTTT
TRBV6-5	NA	TRBJ2-7	NA	CASNKGSFPYEQYF	TGTGCCAGCAATAAGGGGTCGTTCCCCTACGAGCAGTACTTC
TRBV6-5	few	TRBJ1-1	TRBD1	CASRGQGRWKAEAFF	TGTGCCAGCAGGGGACAGGGTCGGTGGAAAGCTGAAGCTTTCTTT
TRBV27	NA	TRBJ1-6	NA	CASSLWGLNNSPLHF	TGTGCCAGCAGTTTATGGGGCTTGAATAATTCACCCCTCCACTTT